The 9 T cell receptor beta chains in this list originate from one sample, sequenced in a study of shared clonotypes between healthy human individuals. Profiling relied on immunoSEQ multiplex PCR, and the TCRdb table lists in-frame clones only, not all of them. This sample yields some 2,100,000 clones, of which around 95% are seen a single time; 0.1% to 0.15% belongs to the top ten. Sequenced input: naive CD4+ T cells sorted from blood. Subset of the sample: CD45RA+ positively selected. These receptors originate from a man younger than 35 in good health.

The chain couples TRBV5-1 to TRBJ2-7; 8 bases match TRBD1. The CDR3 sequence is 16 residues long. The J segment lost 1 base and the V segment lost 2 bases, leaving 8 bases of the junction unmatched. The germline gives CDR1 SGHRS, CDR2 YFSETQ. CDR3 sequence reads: CASSLPRQGSSYEQYF. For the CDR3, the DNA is TGCGCCAGCAGCTTACCTCGACAGGGGTCTTCCTACGAGCAGTACTTC.

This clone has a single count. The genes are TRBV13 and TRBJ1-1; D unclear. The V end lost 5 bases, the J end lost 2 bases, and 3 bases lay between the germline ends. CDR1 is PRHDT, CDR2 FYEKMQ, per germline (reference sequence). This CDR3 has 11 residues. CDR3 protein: CASSRNTEAFF. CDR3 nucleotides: TGTGCCAGCAGCCGAAACACTGAAGCTTTCTTT.

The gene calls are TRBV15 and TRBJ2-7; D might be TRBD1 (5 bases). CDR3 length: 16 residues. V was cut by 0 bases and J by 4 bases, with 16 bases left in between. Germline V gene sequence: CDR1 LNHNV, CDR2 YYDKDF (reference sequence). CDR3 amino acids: CATSRDTKRGLYEQYF. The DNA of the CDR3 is TGTGCCACCAGCAGAGATACTAAAAGGGGCCTTTACGAGCAGTACTTC.

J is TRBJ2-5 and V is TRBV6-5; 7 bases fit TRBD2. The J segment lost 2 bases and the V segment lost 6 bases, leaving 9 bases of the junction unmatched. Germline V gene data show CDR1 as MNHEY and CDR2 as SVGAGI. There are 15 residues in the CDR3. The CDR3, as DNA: TGTGCCAGCAGAAGGGTGGGGGGGAGTCAAGAGACCCAGTACTTC. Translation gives CASRRVGGSQETQYF.

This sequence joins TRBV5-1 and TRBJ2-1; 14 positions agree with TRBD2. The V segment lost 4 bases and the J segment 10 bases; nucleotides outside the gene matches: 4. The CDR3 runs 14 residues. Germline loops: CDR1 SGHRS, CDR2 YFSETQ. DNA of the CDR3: TGCGCCAGCAGCACCCGGACTAGCGGGGGGGAGCAGTTCTTC. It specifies CASSTRTSGGEQFF.

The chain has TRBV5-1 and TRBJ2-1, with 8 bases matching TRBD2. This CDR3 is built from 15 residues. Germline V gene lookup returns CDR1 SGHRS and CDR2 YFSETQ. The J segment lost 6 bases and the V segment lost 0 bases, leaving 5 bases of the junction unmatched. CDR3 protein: CASSLAPGGGNEQFF. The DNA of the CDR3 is TGCGCCAGCAGCTTGGCTCCGGGAGGGGGCAATGAGCAGTTCTTC. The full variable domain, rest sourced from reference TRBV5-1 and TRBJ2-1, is KAGVTQTPRYLIKTRGQQVTLSCSPISGHRSVSWYQQTPGQGLQFLFEYFSETQRNKGNFPGRFSGRQFSNSRSEMNVSTLELGDSALYLCASSLAPGGGNEQFFGPGTRLTVL.

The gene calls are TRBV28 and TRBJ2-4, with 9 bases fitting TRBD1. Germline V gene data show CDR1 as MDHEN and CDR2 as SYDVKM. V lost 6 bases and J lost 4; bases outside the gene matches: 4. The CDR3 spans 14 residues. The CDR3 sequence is CASRPGTGKNIQYF. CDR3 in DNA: TGTGCCAGCAGACCCGGGACAGGGAAAAACATTCAGTACTTC.

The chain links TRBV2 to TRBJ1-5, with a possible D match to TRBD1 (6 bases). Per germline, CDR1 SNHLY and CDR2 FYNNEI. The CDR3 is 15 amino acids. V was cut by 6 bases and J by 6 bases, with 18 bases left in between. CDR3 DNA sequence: TGTGCCAGCAGCGCAGGGGAAGTCGGGGGTCAGCCCCAGCATTTT. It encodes CASSAGEVGGQPQHF.

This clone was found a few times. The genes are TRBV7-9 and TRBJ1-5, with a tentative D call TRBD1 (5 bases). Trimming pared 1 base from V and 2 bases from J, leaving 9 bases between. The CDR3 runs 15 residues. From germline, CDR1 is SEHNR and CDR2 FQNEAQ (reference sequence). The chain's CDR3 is CASSLEGTGNQPQHF. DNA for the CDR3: TGTGCCAGCAGCTTAGAAGGGACGGGCAATCAGCCCCAGCATTTT.